This TCR beta chain was found in a study of T-cell reconstitution after alpha-beta-depleted transplantation in children. Whole-study results and caveats: Hyperexpanded clones declined; after one year, newly produced T cells mostly supplied diversity. Reports say that about two months after transplant, the alpha-beta T cells came out of several hundred graft clones that had expanded. High day-60 TCRbeta diversity in some patients came from surviving recipient T cells and thymic progenitors.

Germline CDR1 ENHRY, CDR2 SYGVKD. V shed 2 bases, J shed 6 bases, and the junction held 2 bases outside the gene matches. The CDR3 has 13 residues. This clonotype was recorded a few times. Antigen unknown. The authors prepared the TCRbeta library with unique molecular identifiers. From the PCR reads, TCRdb called clonotypes with MiXCR, one entry per CDR3 protein. The sample contains roughly 300,000 distinct CDR3 sequences, under 14% of which appear only once. The receptor's source is a male patient aged 2 to 10 who had a stem cell transplant for chronic granulomatous disease, so the T cells may come from the graft donor. This rearrangement joins TRBV10-3 to TRBJ2-7, with 9 bases fitting TRBD2. This specimen consisted of peripheral blood, obtained 180 days after TCRalphabeta/CD19-depleted stem cell transplant. The DNA for the CDR3 is TGTGCCATCAGTGAGGTTAGCGGGAGCGAGCAGTACTTC. It is translated as CAISEVSGSEQYF.